These 28 T cell receptor beta chains share one sample of origin, sequenced in a study of T cell repertoires in cytomegalovirus infection. MiXCR, run by TCRdb on the reads, gives a single entry per CDR3 protein. The sample lists 510,000 or so distinct CDR3 sequences, about 26% seen once, with roughly an eighth in the top ten. The sequenced sample was PBMCs. Receptor source: a human donor in good health (CMV status not recorded). Some clones in this sample may be carry-over from other donors' samples.

In this sample, this clonotype turned up a few times. The rearrangement links TRBV25-1 to TRBJ1-6; D gene uncertain. Trimming removed 1 base from V and 4 bases from J, with 5 bases in between. This CDR3 is 14 amino acids long. Germline V CDR1 and CDR2: MGHDK, SYGVNS. The CDR3 region is CASSELGYNSPLHF. The CDR3 region has the DNA TGTGCCAGCAGTGAATTGGGTTATAATTCACCCCTCCACTTT.

This clonotype has only a few counts. The gene calls are TRBV12-3 or TRBV12-4 and TRBJ2-2; TRBD1 aligns across 8 bases. The ends lost 6 bases at V and 6 bases at J; junction bases unmatched: 3. The CDR3 has 13 residues. CDR3 residues: CASRLQGAGELFF. The CDR3, as DNA: TGTGCCAGCAGGCTACAGGGGGCCGGGGAGCTGTTTTTT.

Ten or more counts support this clonotype. The gene calls are TRBV7-8 and TRBJ2-3; D may be TRBD2 (5 bases). Germline V gives CDR1 SGHVS, CDR2 FQNEAQ. With 5 bases removed from V and 3 bases from J, the gap between germline ends came to 24 bases. The CDR3 is 18 residues long. The chain's CDR3 is CASSPRLLGGGGTDTQYF. CDR3 nucleotide sequence: TGTGCCAGCAGCCCCCGGTTGCTTGGCGGAGGTGGGACAGATACGCAGTATTTT.

This clonotype has a handful of counts. The chain has TRBV25-1 and TRBJ2-5; D remains ambiguous. V lost 2 bases, J lost 10 bases, and 8 bases lay in between. The CDR3 has 11 residues. Germline CDR1 and CDR2: MGHDK and SYGVNS. The CDR3 coding sequence is TGTGCCAGCAGTGAAGGGAAGGACCAGTACTTC. It codes for CASSEGKDQYF.

The table lists this clonotype with a few counts. V gene TRBV29-1 combines with J gene TRBJ2-3; no clear D gene. V was shortened by 4 bases and J by 5 bases, with 13 bases between the two germline ends. The CDR3 length is 13 residues. Germline CDR1 reads SQVTM; CDR2 reads ANQGSEA. CDR3 sequence (DNA): TGCAGCGTTGCCGGCCCCTGGGGAGATACGCAGTATTTT. Its protein is CSVAGPWGDTQYF.

V gene TRBV20-1 combines with J gene TRBJ1-5; D may be TRBD1 (5 bases). Germline CDR1 DFQATT, CDR2 SNEGSKA (reference sequence). Trimming took 1 base from V and 2 from J, leaving 9 bases between them. This CDR3 is built from 14 residues. The CDR3 DNA sequence: TGCAGTGCTAGAGTGGCAGGGCGCAATCAGCCCCAGCATTTT. Amino acids: CSARVAGRNQPQHF.

This clonotype was observed at least ten times. The V and J genes are TRBV7-6 and TRBJ2-1; 11 bases agree with TRBD1. The V gene end was trimmed by 5 bases and the J gene end by 7 bases; junction bases not matched to a gene: 13. CDR1 and CDR2 from the germline V gene are SGHVS and FNYEAQ. The CDR3 sequence is 17 residues long. The CDR3 DNA reads TGTGCCAGCAGCCCCGTTTCGGACAGGGGGCTAGCTAATGAGCAGTTCTTC. Encoded protein: CASSPVSDRGLANEQFF. The full variable domain, completed using reference TRBV7-6 and TRBJ2-1, is GAGVSQSPRYKVTKRGQDVALRCDPISGHVSLYWYRQALGQGPEFLTYFNYEAQQDKSGLPNDRFSAERPEGSISTLTIQRTEQRDSAMYRCASSPVSDRGLANEQFFGPGTRLTVL.

The gene calls are TRBV28 and TRBJ2-1, with 8 bases lining up with TRBD2. The length of the CDR3 is 17 residues. Germline trimming cut 4 bases from V and 2 bases from J; bases unmatched to any gene: 10. The germline V gene encodes CDR1 MDHEN and CDR2 SYDVKM. CDR3 sequence reads: CASSWTRSSGPYNEQFF. As DNA, the CDR3 is TGTGCCAGCAGTTGGACCCGGTCTAGCGGGCCCTACAATGAGCAGTTCTTC.

This clonotype was picked up a small number of times. V gene TRBV4-1 combines with J gene TRBJ1-4; D unclear. There are 12 residues in the CDR3. The ends were cut back, 1 base at V and 7 bases at J, with 4 bases in the middle. The germline CDR1 and CDR2 sequences are MGHRA and YSYEKL. This CDR3 is CASSQVLEKLFF. CDR3 nucleotide sequence: TGCGCCAGCAGCCAAGTGCTTGAAAAACTGTTTTTT.

The V call is TRBV20-1, the J call TRBJ2-5, with unresolved D. Looked up from germline, CDR1 is DFQATT and CDR2 is SNEGSKA (reference sequence). The CDR3 is 12 amino acids. V lost 0 bases to trimming and J lost 11 bases, with 13 bases between them. DNA of the CDR3: TGCAGTGCTAGAGATATTGGGCAAGCGCAGTACTTC. Translating gives CSARDIGQAQYF.

CDR3 bases: TGTGCCAGCAGCGGCGCGGGGGAGACCCAGTACTTC. The encoded protein is CASSGAGETQYF. V is TRBV12-3 or TRBV12-4 and J is TRBJ2-5; D might be TRBD2 (6 bases). The germline V and J ends were trimmed by 6 bases and 5 bases, with 10 bases remaining between them. The CDR3 covers 12 residues.

This clonotype was observed many times. The chain carries TRBV7-2 and TRBJ2-3; the match to TRBD2 covers 10 bases. Germline V gene data show CDR1 as SGHTA and CDR2 as FQGNSA. Unmatched junction bases numbered 4, after V lost 0 bases and J lost 7 bases. The CDR3 is 15 amino acids. CDR3 residues: CASSLAASGSYTQYF. The CDR3 nucleotides read TGTGCCAGCAGCTTAGCGGCTAGCGGGAGTTATACGCAGTATTTT.

This clonotype was observed a few times. V is TRBV5-1 and J is TRBJ1-1; D gene unclear. Trimming left V 4 bases short and J 4 bases short, with 11 bases between. The CDR3 covers 13 residues. Germline V lookup: CDR1 SGHRS, CDR2 YFSETQ. The CDR3, as DNA: TGCGCCAGCAGCGCCCTGGGAAGCACTGAAGCTTTCTTT. Its protein product is CASSALGSTEAFF.

The chain is built from TRBV7-2 and TRBJ2-7; D perhaps matches TRBD2 (6 bases). Trimming left V 2 bases short and J 3 bases short, with 14 bases between. In germline, CDR1 is SGHTA, CDR2 FQGNSA. The length of the CDR3 is 15 residues. The CDR3 region is CASSLSSGLFYEQYV. In DNA, the CDR3 is TGTGCCAGCAGCTTAAGTTCCGGACTATTCTACGAGCAGTACGTC.

The V gene is TRBV28, the J gene TRBJ1-4; TRBD1 might be the D (5 bases). Germline V gene data show CDR1 as MDHEN and CDR2 as SYDVKM. The CDR3 covers 14 residues. Between the trimmed V and J ends, which lost 4 bases and 4 bases, there was a span of 10 bases. The CDR3 protein is CASSSPGSNEKLFF. CDR3 bases: TGTGCCAGCAGTTCCCCAGGGAGTAATGAAAAACTGTTTTTT.

This clonotype was seen a few times. The chain couples TRBV12-3 or TRBV12-4 to TRBJ1-1; TRBD1 matches at 7 bases. The CDR3 spans 14 residues. V dropped 4 bases and J dropped 0; count of bases not matched to a gene: 2. The CDR3 is CASSSRGMNTEAFF. The DNA for the CDR3 is TGTGCCAGCAGTTCCAGGGGGATGAACACTGAAGCTTTCTTT.

This clonotype showed up just a few times. This rearrangement joins TRBV12-3 or TRBV12-4 to TRBJ2-1; weak D call: TRBD2 (7 bases). The length of the CDR3 is 14 residues. Deletions cut 8 bases from V and 5 bases from J, with 16 bases between. The CDR3 reads CASALGGADNEQFF. The CDR3 nucleotides are TGTGCCAGCGCTCTAGGGGGGGCCGACAATGAGCAGTTCTTC.

The chain couples TRBV11-3 to TRBJ2-7, with 7 bases lining up with TRBD1. There are 15 residues in the CDR3. Germline V gives CDR1 SGHNT, CDR2 YENEEA. Trimming removed 4 bases from V and 0 bases from J; junction bases left unmatched: 6. CDR3 region: CASSSGTVHSYEQYF. The CDR3, as DNA: TGTGCCAGCAGCTCCGGGACAGTCCACTCCTACGAGCAGTACTTC.

The chain couples TRBV11-2 to TRBJ2-5; tentatively, D is TRBD2 (6 bases). CDR1 and CDR2 from the germline V gene are SGHAT and FQNNGV. Trimming cost V 5 bases and J 1 base, with 11 bases left between them. The CDR3 has 14 residues. The CDR3 loop reads CASSPDYFQETQYF. DNA of the CDR3: TGTGCCAGCAGCCCGGACTATTTCCAAGAGACCCAGTACTTC. The variable domain in full, with the rest retrieved from reference TRBV11-2 and TRBJ2-5, is EAGVAQSPRYKIIEKRQSVAFWCNPISGHATLYWYQQILGQGPKLLIQFQNNGVVDDSQLPKDRFSAERLKGVDSTLKIQPAKLEDSAVYLCASSPDYFQETQYFGPGTRLLVL.

In its sample, this clonotype was seen a few times. The genes are TRBV18 and TRBJ2-1; 7 bases match TRBD2. V shed 1 base and J 8 bases; nucleotides not matched to a gene: 11. This CDR3 has 16 amino acids. CDR1 is KGHSH, CDR2 LQKENI, per germline. In DNA form, the CDR3 reads TGTGCCAGCTCACCACAGCCCGGACTAGTTCTCGATGAGCAGTTCTTC. This encodes CASSPQPGLVLDEQFF.

Only a few counts were recorded for this clonotype. The chain joins TRBV28 to TRBJ2-4, with D unclear. Germline-derived CDR1 and CDR2 are MDHEN and SYDVKM. The ends were cut back, 1 base at V and 0 bases at J, with 10 bases in the middle. The CDR3 sequence is 16 residues long. CDR3 DNA sequence: TGTGCCAGCAGTTTATTCAACGTACTAGCCAAAAACATTCAGTACTTC. This gives the protein CASSLFNVLAKNIQYF.

This clonotype was observed a handful of times. This chain joins TRBV5-4 and TRBJ2-5; D gene uncertain. This CDR3 has 16 residues. Trimming shortened V by 4 bases and J by 5 bases, and 21 bases separated the two germline ends. Germline-derived CDR1 and CDR2 are SGHNT and YYREEE (reference sequence). The CDR3 loop is CASSRSLRALVETQYF. The CDR3 coding sequence is TGTGCCAGCAGCCGCTCACTCAGAGCCTTGGTCGAGACCCAGTACTTC.

This clonotype was observed a few times. This chain links TRBV11-2 with TRBJ2-6; D gene unclear. The CDR3 is made up of 18 amino acids. Trimming removed 7 bases at V and 1 base at J, with 20 bases between. Germline V gives CDR1 SGHAT, CDR2 FQNNGV. The CDR3 protein is CASTFMGRRLSGANVLTF. The CDR3 DNA sequence: TGTGCCAGCACCTTTATGGGTCGTCGGTTATCTGGGGCCAACGTCCTGACTTTC.

The V gene is TRBV7-3, the J gene TRBJ2-1, with D uncertain. Germline CDR1 is SGHTA and CDR2 is FQGTGA. This CDR3 contains 15 residues. The V end was cut by 0 bases, the J end by 5 bases, with 11 bases between. The DNA of the CDR3 is TGTGCCAGCAGCTTAACCAGTCTCAGGAACAATGAGCAGTTCTTC. Protein sequence: CASSLTSLRNNEQFF.

This clonotype was counted between two and nine times. The rearrangement links TRBV10-3 to TRBJ2-5; D is perhaps TRBD1 (5 bases). Between the trimmed V and J ends, which lost 0 bases and 2 bases, there was a span of 22 bases. This CDR3 is 19 amino acids long. In germline, CDR1 is ENHRY, CDR2 SYGVKD. CDR3 DNA: TGTGCCATCAGTGAGTCGTTATCCGTTAGGGGTGTTGATCAAGAGACCCAGTACTTC. This codes for CAISESLSVRGVDQETQYF.

This clonotype was detected ten times or more. The rearrangement uses TRBV11-2 and TRBJ1-6; D is uncertain. This CDR3 spans 16 amino acids. Looked up from germline, CDR1 is SGHAT and CDR2 is FQNNGV. V lost 1 base and J 5 bases, leaving 12 bases between the germline ends. CDR3 amino acids: CASSLGVRPDNSPLHF. The CDR3 coding sequence is TGTGCCAGCAGCTTAGGGGTCAGACCCGATAATTCACCCCTCCACTTT.

This clonotype was observed at least ten times. This sequence joins TRBV12-3 or TRBV12-4 and TRBJ2-7; 8 positions match TRBD2. This CDR3 comprises 14 residues. CDR3 loop: CATLWSAGGSEQYF. In DNA form, the CDR3 reads TGTGCTACCTTATGGTCGGCGGGAGGCTCCGAGCAGTACTTC.

This clonotype occurred a few times. The V and J genes are TRBV28 and TRBJ2-3; a weak D match, TRBD2 (6 bases). Germline CDR1 MDHEN, CDR2 SYDVKM. The CDR3 spans 14 residues. Between the trimmed V and J ends, which lost 2 bases and 7 bases, there was a span of 13 bases. DNA for the CDR3: TGTGCCAGCAGTTTAATCTTTGGGGGGAATACGCAGTATTTT. It codes for CASSLIFGGNTQYF.